The 20 T cell receptor beta chains in this list originate from one sample, sequenced in a study of shared clonotypes between healthy human individuals. Here immunoSEQ multiplex PCR was the method, and the copy in TCRdb shows in-frame clones only, minus some. In the table there are about 1 million clones, around 76% of which are singletons. The sample was memory CD4+ T cells sorted from blood. Subset in this sample: CD45RA-negative fraction. These receptors were collected from a man aged 18 to 29 in good health.

This sequence joins TRBV10-1 and TRBJ2-7; no definite D call. Germline-derived CDR1 and CDR2 are WNHNN and SYGVQD (reference sequence). This CDR3 has 14 residues. V shed 3 bases and J shed 6 bases, with 15 bases lying between them. The CDR3 loop is CASSDGPNRPEQYF. CDR3 bases: TGCGCCAGCAGTGATGGCCCTAACCGGCCCGAGCAGTACTTC.

The rearrangement links TRBV27 to TRBJ2-7, with 9 bases identical to TRBD1. Trimming removed 3 bases from V and 2 bases from J; junction bases left unmatched: 5. CDR3 length: 15 amino acids. Germline assignment: CDR1 MNHEY and CDR2 SMNVEV (reference sequence). CDR3 residues: CASSLGQGLAYEQYF. The DNA for the CDR3 is TGTGCCAGCAGTTTGGGACAGGGCTTAGCCTACGAGCAGTACTTC.

V is TRBV4-1 and J is TRBJ2-2; TRBD2 is a possible D gene (5 bases). V was trimmed by 1 base and J by 6 bases, leaving 18 bases between them. CDR3 length: 17 residues. Germline V gene sequence: CDR1 MGHRA, CDR2 YSYEKL. The CDR3 spells CASSQAQDLFRAGELFF. The CDR3 DNA sequence: TGCGCCAGCAGCCAAGCTCAGGACTTATTTCGGGCCGGGGAGCTGTTTTTT.

The chain uses TRBV5-1 and TRBJ1-2, with D perhaps matching TRBD1 (6 bases). Trimming shortened V by 4 bases and J by 8 bases, and 12 bases separated the two germline ends. Germline CDR1 and CDR2: SGHRS and YFSETQ. The CDR3 totals 12 residues. CDR3 in DNA: TGCGCCAGCAGCCCGACAGGTGGCGGCTACACCTTC. Translating gives CASSPTGGGYTF.

In this sample, this clone turned up a few times. V usage is TRBV7-2 and J usage is TRBJ2-5; 7 bases match TRBD2. This CDR3 has 16 residues. Trimming took 5 bases from V and 2 from J; bases not matched to a gene: 11. The germline V gene has CDR1 SGHTA and CDR2 FQGNSA. CDR3 DNA: TGTGCCAGCAGCCGTTTAGGGCGCGGGGGACAAGAGACCCAGTACTTC. Protein sequence: CASSRLGRGGQETQYF.

V is TRBV18 and J is TRBJ2-7; tentative D call: TRBD1 (6 bases). The CDR3 runs 14 residues. The V end lost 4 bases, the J end lost 5 bases, and 15 bases lay between the germline ends. Germline V gives CDR1 KGHSH, CDR2 LQKENI. CDR3 protein: CASSRTQGSHEQYF. DNA for the CDR3: TGTGCCAGCTCACGCACCCAGGGGTCCCACGAGCAGTACTTC.

A word on this clone: Other DNA sequences within the sample encode an identical CDR3. The chain uses TRBV5-4 and TRBJ1-4; 7 positions agree with TRBD1. The junction had 8 bases not matched to a gene; V was cut back by 4 bases and J by 8 bases. The germline V gene encodes CDR1 SGHNT and CDR2 YYREEE (reference sequence). The CDR3 consists of 14 residues. CDR3 in DNA: TGTGCCAGCAGCCTGGACAGGAGTGACGAAAAACTGTTTTTT. This sequence encodes CASSLDRSDEKLFF.

The V call is TRBV7-2, the J call TRBJ2-1; 7 positions agree with TRBD2. The junction had 4 bases not matched to a gene; V was cut back by 5 bases and J by 9 bases. There are 12 residues in the CDR3. CDR1 SGHTA and CDR2 FQGNSA come from the germline V gene. The CDR3 sequence: CASSTGGSEQFF. CDR3 nucleotides: TGTGCCAGCAGCACGGGGGGAAGTGAGCAGTTCTTC.

This clone was recorded once. CDR3 coding DNA: TGTGCCAGCAGTGTAGGACTAGCGGGAGGAGGTAGACAAGTTACCCAGTACTTC. It encodes CASSVGLAGGGRQVTQYF. V usage is TRBV2 and J usage is TRBJ2-5; 14 nucleotides match TRBD2. Germline V gives CDR1 SNHLY, CDR2 FYNNEI. The CDR3 has 18 amino acids. V was clipped by 4 bases and J by 8 bases; unmatched bases: 15. The entire variable domain, with the rest obtained from reference TRBV2 and TRBJ2-5, is as follows: EPEVTQTPSHQVTQMGQEVILRCVPISNHLYFYWYRQILGQKVEFLVSFYNNEISEKSEIFDDQFSVERPDGSNFTLKIRSTKLEDSAMYFCASSVGLAGGGRQVTQYFGPGTRLLVL.

The J gene is TRBJ2-5, the V gene TRBV4-1; 11 nucleotides align to TRBD2. The V gene end was trimmed by 5 bases and the J gene end by 2 bases; junction bases not matched to a gene: 10. Looked up from germline, CDR1 is MGHRA and CDR2 is YSYEKL. This CDR3 contains 17 residues. CDR3 amino acids: CASSMGLAEQIQETQYF. Written as DNA, the CDR3 is TGCGCCAGCAGCATGGGACTAGCGGAGCAGATTCAAGAGACCCAGTACTTC.

This chain links TRBV7-2 with TRBJ2-3; a possible D gene is TRBD1 (5 bases). Deletions cut 1 base from V and 3 bases from J, with 5 bases between. This CDR3 contains 13 residues. Looked up from germline, CDR1 is SGHTA and CDR2 is FQGNSA. CDR3 residues: CASSLDRTDTQYF. CDR3 bases: TGTGCCAGCAGCTTAGACAGGACAGATACGCAGTATTTT.

The V and J genes are TRBV27 and TRBJ2-7, with 12 bases fitting TRBD1. The V segment lost 6 bases and the J segment 5 bases; nucleotides outside the gene matches: 8. CDR1 is MNHEY and CDR2 is SMNVEV in the germline V gene (reference sequence). The CDR3 runs to 15 residues. CDR3 in amino acids: CASSYVRDRGHEQYF. The CDR3 bases are TGTGCCAGCAGCTACGTCCGGGACAGGGGGCACGAGCAGTACTTC.

The chain couples TRBV19 to TRBJ2-5, with D perhaps matching TRBD1 (6 bases). V was trimmed by 5 bases and J by 4 bases, leaving 14 bases between them. The CDR3 extends over 14 amino acids. Germline CDR1 and CDR2: LNHDA and SQIVND (reference sequence). The CDR3 coding sequence is TGTGCCAGTAGTCCCCACAGGGTAGGAGAGACCCAGTACTTC. Translating gives CASSPHRVGETQYF.

V usage is TRBV5-1 and J usage is TRBJ2-6; maybe TRBD2 (5 bases). CDR1 and CDR2 (germline): SGHRS, YFSETQ. This CDR3 region has 15 residues. V was cut by 4 bases and J by 2 bases, with 10 bases left in between. In nucleotides, the CDR3 is TGCGCCAGCAGCGCGGACTCCCCTGGGGCCAACGTCCTGACTTTC. It encodes CASSADSPGANVLTF.

The chain couples TRBV13 to TRBJ2-5; 9 bases map to TRBD1. The CDR3 spans 15 residues. V lost 5 bases, J lost 7 bases, and 11 bases stayed unmatched. From germline, CDR1 is PRHDT and CDR2 FYEKMQ (reference sequence). The CDR3 region is CASSPPGTGFGTQYF. CDR3 in DNA: TGTGCCAGCAGCCCACCCGGGACAGGGTTTGGGACCCAGTACTTC.

The chain has TRBV18 and TRBJ1-3, with D tentatively TRBD1 (5 bases). Trimming took 3 bases from V and 0 from J, leaving 15 bases between them. The CDR3 length is 17 residues. Germline CDR1 reads KGHSH; CDR2 reads LQKENI. The CDR3 here is CASSPVTGEFSGNTIYF. The CDR3 nucleotides read TGTGCCAGCTCACCGGTTACAGGAGAGTTCTCTGGAAACACCATATATTTT.

The chain combines TRBV10-3 with TRBJ1-3; tentative D call: TRBD1 (5 bases). This CDR3 spans 14 amino acids. V was shortened by 6 bases and J by 0 bases, with 9 bases between the two germline ends. Germline CDR1 is ENHRY and CDR2 is SYGVKD. The CDR3 nucleotides read TGTGCCATCAGGGACACCCACTCTGGAAACACCATATATTTT. Its translation is CAIRDTHSGNTIYF.

The gene calls are TRBV10-2 and TRBJ1-3, with D possibly matching TRBD1 (5 bases). Trimming shortened V by 7 bases and J by 0 bases, and 13 bases separated the two germline ends. CDR1 WSHSY and CDR2 SAAADI come from the germline V gene. The CDR3 extends over 15 amino acids. Here the CDR3 reads CASIQPGGSGNTIYF. Here the CDR3 DNA reads TGCGCCAGCATCCAGCCGGGGGGCTCTGGAAACACCATATATTTT.

This clone is a singleton in its sample. The chain uses TRBV2 and TRBJ1-1; the match to TRBD1 covers 7 bases. V dropped 6 bases and J dropped 2; count of bases not matched to a gene: 9. Germline V gives CDR1 SNHLY, CDR2 FYNNEI. The CDR3 spans 15 residues. The DNA for the CDR3 is TGTGCCAGCAGGGGGCCGGGACAGAGAAACACTGAAGCTTTCTTT. Protein product: CASRGPGQRNTEAFF. Filled out from reference TRBV2 and TRBJ1-1, the complete variable domain reads EPEVTQTPSHQVTQMGQEVILRCVPISNHLYFYWYRQILGQKVEFLVSFYNNEISEKSEIFDDQFSVERPDGSNFTLKIRSTKLEDSAMYFCASRGPGQRNTEAFFGQGTRLTVV.

The genes are TRBV5-8 and TRBJ1-5; weak D call: TRBD1 (5 bases). The CDR3 extends over 16 amino acids. Trimming removed 4 bases from V and 3 bases from J, with 17 bases in between. Germline CDR1 reads SGHTS; CDR2 reads YDEGEE. The chain's CDR3 is CASSPGTATNNQPQHF. The CDR3 region has the DNA TGTGCCAGCAGCCCAGGGACCGCCACTAACAATCAGCCCCAGCATTTT.